Given below is one T cell receptor (beta chain) in context. This entry belongs to a study of CD8 T cells in Susac syndrome. In germline, CDR1 is SGHTA, CDR2 FQGTGA. V shed 5 bases and J 5 bases; nucleotides not matched to a gene: 6. The CDR3 totals 13 residues. The RNA input was roughly 0.45 to 1 ug, and it was reverse transcribed with random hexamers. By means of immunoSEQ multiplex PCR, TCR beta CDR3 spanning 54 Vbeta and 13 Jbeta underwent amplification. TCRdb re-called the immunoSEQ multiplex PCR reads with MiXCR, one entry per CDR3 protein. The repertoire holds 95,000 to 150,000 distinct CDR3 sequences, with less than 95% as singletons.

The source of this sequence is a human donor in good health. The J gene is TRBJ2-7, the V gene TRBV7-3; 7 bases map to TRBD1. Sequences were obtained from CD4+ T cells from PBMCs. CDR3 sequence (DNA): TGTGCCAGCAGCCTGACAGGGAAGGACGAGCAGTACTTC. Encoded protein: CASSLTGKDEQYF.